The 29 T cell receptor beta chains reported below all come from one sample, sequenced in a study of T cell repertoires in cytomegalovirus infection. TCRdb passed the reads through MiXCR, listing each CDR3 protein once. The sample lists hundreds of thousands of distinct CDR3 sequences, approximately 25% occurring once. Sequencing used CD8+ T cells from PBMCs. These receptors were collected from a human donor in good health (CMV status not recorded). Some clones in this sample may be carry-over from other donors' samples.

The chain couples TRBV28 to TRBJ2-3; the match to TRBD2 covers 7 bases. In germline, CDR1 is MDHEN, CDR2 SYDVKM. The CDR3 is made up of 17 amino acids. V was pared by 5 bases and J by 1 base, with 12 bases of the junction left unmatched. CDR3 protein: CASSLRGGEGGTDTQYF. CDR3 DNA: TGTGCCAGCAGTCTCCGTGGAGGGGAGGGCGGCACAGATACGCAGTATTTT.

V usage is TRBV4-2 and J usage is TRBJ2-2; a weak D match, TRBD2 (7 bases). V lost 0 bases and J 9 bases, leaving 17 bases between the germline ends. The CDR3 has 16 residues. CDR1 is LGHNA, CDR2 YNFKEQ, per germline. CDR3 coding DNA: TGTGCCAGCAGCCAAGAAGGGGGGGGGACCCCCTGGGAGCTGTTTTTT. It is translated as CASSQEGGGTPWELFF.

The chain couples TRBV7-9 to TRBJ1-4; a possible D gene is TRBD1 (5 bases). V shed 2 bases and J shed 8 bases, with 12 bases lying between them. This CDR3 has 14 residues. Germline CDR1 reads SEHNR; CDR2 reads FQNEAQ (reference sequence). The CDR3 reads CASSLLQGWEKLFF. In nucleotides, the CDR3 is TGTGCCAGCAGCTTACTGCAGGGTTGGGAAAAACTGTTTTTT.

The table lists this clonotype with a few counts. J is TRBJ1-2 and V is TRBV4-3, with unresolved D. The CDR3 extends over 16 amino acids. V was clipped by 0 bases and J by 1 base, with 12 bases between them. Germline values: CDR1 LGHNA, CDR2 YSLEER. The CDR3 is CASSQDWAGFNYGYTF. The CDR3 DNA is TGCGCCAGCAGCCAAGATTGGGCAGGATTTAACTATGGCTACACCTTC.

Details on this clonotype: A read error is possible here, since a much larger clone lies one base away. The chain is built from TRBV7-1 and TRBJ1-4; 10 bases align to TRBD1. TRBV7-1 is an open reading frame, and its role is uncertain. The CDR3 runs 14 residues. J was trimmed by 12 bases and V by 4 bases; bases with no gene match: 8. CDR3 amino acids: CASSWTGGGEELFF. CDR3 DNA: TGTGCCAGCAGCTGGACAGGGGGGGGAGAAGAACTGTTTTTT.

The chain employs TRBV27 and TRBJ2-7; D may match TRBD1 or TRBD2 (6 bases each). This CDR3 has 13 residues. Trimming pared 5 bases from V and 4 bases from J, leaving 12 bases between. CDR1 is MNHEY and CDR2 is SMNVEV in the germline V gene (reference sequence). For the CDR3, the DNA is TGTGCCAGCAGTCCATGGAGGGGGTACGAGCAGTACTTC. This encodes CASSPWRGYEQYF.

In this sample, this clonotype turned up a few times. The V gene is TRBV7-9, the J gene TRBJ2-5; TRBD1 matches at 7 bases. This CDR3 is built from 14 residues. CDR1 SEHNR and CDR2 FQNEAQ come from the germline V gene (reference sequence). V shed 0 bases, J shed 5 bases, and the junction held 3 bases outside the gene matches. CDR3 bases: TGTGCCAGCAGCTTAGCGAGGGGGCCGGAGACCCAGTACTTC. Translated, it gives CASSLARGPETQYF.

This clonotype was seen only a few times. The chain's CDR3 is CASSSALYETQYF. DNA of the CDR3: TGTGCCAGCAGTTCGGCACTTTACGAGACCCAGTACTTC. This chain connects TRBV28 to TRBJ2-5, with no clear D. The V end lost 4 bases, the J end lost 5 bases, and 11 bases lay between the germline ends. Per the germline V gene, CDR1 is MDHEN and CDR2 is SYDVKM. CDR3 length: 13 amino acids.

The chain has TRBV6-2 or TRBV6-3 and TRBJ2-1; 8 bases map to TRBD1. The ends lost 5 bases at V and 8 bases at J; junction bases unmatched: 11. Per germline, CDR1 MNHEY and CDR2 SVGEGT. This CDR3 comprises 15 residues. This chain's CDR3 is CASSDADRDWDEQFF. The CDR3, as DNA: TGTGCCAGCAGTGACGCGGACAGGGATTGGGATGAGCAGTTCTTC.

This clonotype was counted a few times. The gene calls are TRBV25-1 and TRBJ1-5; D not certain. V lost 7 bases, J lost 6 bases, and 13 bases lay in between. This CDR3 contains 13 residues. The germline V gene has CDR1 MGHDK and CDR2 SYGVNS. CDR3 DNA sequence: TGTGCCAGCACGGGCGGGGTGGGTCAGCCCCAGCATTTT. Amino acid sequence: CASTGGVGQPQHF.

The chain uses TRBV6-5 and TRBJ2-7, with D possibly being TRBD1 (5 bases). V was trimmed by 6 bases and J by 0 bases, leaving 18 bases between them. The CDR3 is 16 amino acids. Germline CDR1 reads MNHEY; CDR2 reads SVGAGI. CDR3 in amino acids: CASSPRAGLYSYEQYV. CDR3 bases: TGTGCCAGCAGCCCCAGGGCAGGTCTTTACTCCTACGAGCAGTACGTC.

V gene TRBV5-4 combines with J gene TRBJ2-2, with D maybe TRBD1 (5 bases). CDR1 is SGHNT and CDR2 is YYREEE in the germline V gene (reference sequence). This CDR3 is 14 amino acids long. Trimming removed 8 bases from V and 1 base from J, with 12 bases in between. The CDR3 loop reads CASGQGQNTGELFF. CDR3 DNA: TGTGCCAGTGGGCAGGGTCAGAACACCGGGGAGCTGTTTTTT.

This clonotype was seen at least ten times. V gene TRBV6-2 or TRBV6-3 combines with J gene TRBJ2-3; the match to TRBD2 covers 8 bases. V gave up 6 bases and J gave up 0 bases; unmatched junction bases: 2. The CDR3 has 14 amino acids. CDR1 is MNHEY and CDR2 is SVGEGT in the germline V gene. This chain's CDR3 is CASRSGGSTDTQYF. The CDR3 coding sequence is TGTGCCAGCAGGAGCGGGGGAAGCACAGATACGCAGTATTTT.

V usage is TRBV19 and J usage is TRBJ2-1; D is unresolved. Germline loops: CDR1 LNHDA, CDR2 SQIVND (reference sequence). This CDR3 contains 14 residues. Trimming removed 2 bases from V and 8 bases from J, with 13 bases in between. CDR3 coding DNA: TGTGCCAGTAGTATAAGCGACCCCACGGATGAGCAGTTCTTC. Translation gives CASSISDPTDEQFF.

A single count supports this clonotype. The chain recombines TRBV6-8 with TRBJ2-2; D might be TRBD1 (6 bases). V gave up 0 bases and J gave up 3 bases, with 20 bases separating them. This CDR3 comprises 19 residues. Germline V CDR1 and CDR2: MNHGY, SAAAGT. This CDR3 reads CASSYSTILVKGDTGELFF. In DNA form, the CDR3 reads TGTGCCAGCAGTTACTCGACGATTCTCGTGAAGGGGGACACCGGGGAGCTGTTTTTT.

This clonotype was counted at least ten times. V usage is TRBV6-2 or TRBV6-3 and J usage is TRBJ2-7; either TRBD1 or TRBD2 may supply D (5 bases each). CDR3 length: 13 residues. Trimming removed 2 bases from V and 2 bases from J, with 7 bases in between. Germline V gene lookup returns CDR1 MNHEY and CDR2 SVGEGT. CDR3 bases: TGTGCCAGCAGTTACGGGGGTACCTACGAGCAGTACGTC. Its protein product is CASSYGGTYEQYV.

This clonotype was seen repeatedly, ten times or more. The chain is built from TRBV7-9 and TRBJ2-5, with TRBD2 matching 9 bases. The V gene end was trimmed by 5 bases and the J gene end by 6 bases; junction bases not matched to a gene: 7. CDR1 is SEHNR and CDR2 is FQNEAQ in the germline V gene (reference sequence). The CDR3 loop spans 14 amino acids. Here the CDR3 DNA reads TGTGCCAGCAGCCCCTTAGCGGGGGTAAAGACCCAGTACTTC. This codes for CASSPLAGVKTQYF. The full variable domain, rest sourced from reference TRBV7-9 and TRBJ2-5, is DTGVSQNPRHKITKRGQNVTFRCDPISEHNRLYWYRQTLGQGPEFLTYFQNEAQLEKSRLLSDRFSAERPKGSFSTLEIQRTEQGDSAMYLCASSPLAGVKTQYFGPGTRLLVL.

The CDR3 DNA is TGTGCCAGCAGCGTAGCTTCCGGTCCGGGAAGAGACACTGAAGCTTTCTTT. This codes for CASSVASGPGRDTEAFF. This chain joins TRBV9 and TRBJ1-1; no firm D call. Trimming pared 0 bases from V and 3 bases from J, leaving 18 bases between. Germline CDR1 SGDLS, CDR2 YYNGEE. The CDR3 spans 17 residues.

About this clonotype: At one boundary the junction diverges from the germline segment, which might be a read error. Here the CDR3 reads CATSKPQDTRELFF. The CDR3, as DNA: TGTGCCACCAGCAAACCCCAGGACACCAGGGAGCTGTTTTTT. This chain uses TRBV15 with TRBJ2-2, with a tentative D call TRBD1 (5 bases). Germline V gene sequence: CDR1 LNHNV, CDR2 YYDKDF (reference sequence). The CDR3 covers 14 residues.

This clonotype was counted a single time. The chain joins TRBV25-1 to TRBJ1-1; the D gene is possibly TRBD1 (5 bases). Per the germline V gene, CDR1 is MGHDK and CDR2 is SYGVNS. This CDR3 is built from 13 residues. Trimming pared 1 base from V and 9 bases from J, leaving 12 bases between. The CDR3 DNA reads TGTGCCAGCAGTGAATTTACCCAGGGCCAAGCTTTCTTT. The encoded protein is CASSEFTQGQAFF.

This clonotype was detected many times. The V gene is TRBV27, the J gene TRBJ2-2; D uncertain. V lost 2 bases and J 6 bases, leaving 7 bases between the germline ends. Germline CDR1 and CDR2: MNHEY and SMNVEV (reference sequence). The length of the CDR3 is 13 residues. The DNA of the CDR3 is TGTGCCAGCAGTTTAGGTCTCCCCGGGGAGCTGTTTTTT. Its translation: CASSLGLPGELFF.

The V call is TRBV7-9, the J call TRBJ2-3; 10 positions match TRBD2. The CDR3 runs to 16 residues. Germline trimming cut 1 base from V and 5 bases from J; bases unmatched to any gene: 6. Germline V gene lookup returns CDR1 SEHNR and CDR2 FQNEAQ (reference sequence). Here the CDR3 DNA reads TGTGCCAGCAGCTTAGTGGAGCGGGGGGGCCTAGATACGCAGTATTTT. Amino acid sequence: CASSLVERGGLDTQYF.

This chain joins TRBV6-5 and TRBJ2-1; TRBD2 aligns across 7 bases. CDR3 length equals 16 residues. Germline V lookup: CDR1 MNHEY, CDR2 SVGAGI. Trimming removed 0 bases from V and 3 bases from J; junction bases left unmatched: 5. The CDR3 DNA reads as TGTGCCAGCAGTTACTCGCGGCGGGGGAACTACAATGAGCAGTTCTTC. It codes for CASSYSRRGNYNEQFF.

J is TRBJ2-5 and V is TRBV2, with D maybe TRBD1 (6 bases). Germline V CDR1 and CDR2: SNHLY, FYNNEI. This CDR3 is built from 14 residues. V dropped 10 bases and J dropped 7 bases, with 22 bases sitting between them. This chain's CDR3 is CANLGTTRAGTQYF. Here the CDR3 DNA reads TGTGCCAACCTAGGGACAACCCGGGCGGGGACCCAGTACTTC.

Here the CDR3 reads CSALRQLTNEQYF. DNA of the CDR3: TGCAGCGCCCTTCGACAGCTTACCAACGAGCAGTACTTC. The rearrangement links TRBV29-1 to TRBJ2-7; TRBD1 might be the D (5 bases). The CDR3 is made up of 13 amino acids. Germline values: CDR1 SQVTM, CDR2 ANQGSEA. V was pared by 7 bases and J by 5 bases, with 18 bases between.

The rearrangement joins TRBV6-6 to TRBJ1-5, with D hard to call. Germline V gene sequence: CDR1 MNHNY, CDR2 SVGAGI (reference sequence). The CDR3 is 13 residues long. The V end was cut by 7 bases, the J end by 0 bases, with 7 bases between. The CDR3 loop reads CASIKGSNQPQHF. CDR3 nucleotides: TGTGCCAGCATCAAAGGTAGCAATCAGCCCCAGCATTTT.

The V and J genes are TRBV20-1 and TRBJ1-6, with TRBD1 matching over 8 bases. V lost 0 bases and J lost 7; bases outside the gene matches: 11. The CDR3 consists of 17 residues. Germline V gives CDR1 DFQATT, CDR2 SNEGSKA (reference sequence). The CDR3 here is CSARDPAGGLGNSPLHF. CDR3 nucleotide sequence: TGCAGTGCTAGAGATCCAGCAGGGGGCCTTGGAAATTCACCCCTCCACTTT.

On this clonotype itself: This may come from a read error, since a much larger clone is one base off. DNA of the CDR3: TGTGCCAGCAGCTTAGCCCGACTAACGGGGGGCTCCTACAATGAGCAGTTCTTC. Translated: CASSLARLTGGSYNEQFF. The chain recombines TRBV7-6 with TRBJ2-1; 7 bases match TRBD2. The CDR3 has 18 amino acids. Germline CDR1 and CDR2: SGHVS and FNYEAQ. J gave up 0 bases and V 0 bases, and 8 bases lay outside the gene matches.

A note on this clonotype: One end of the junction is discordant with germline, which a read error may explain. The V call is TRBV6-2 or TRBV6-3, the J call TRBJ1-2, with D unresolved. CDR3 length equals 13 residues. From germline, CDR1 is MNHEY and CDR2 SVGEGT. The CDR3 reads CASSPRLNYDYTF. DNA of the CDR3: TGTGCCAGCAGCCCAAGACTTAACTATGACTACACCTTC.